This record looks at one TCR beta chain sequence and its context. This sample was included in a study of T cell responses to AZD1222 COVID-19 vaccine. Method: immunoSEQ multiplex PCR; TCRdb's copy keeps in-frame clones and lacks some. Of roughly 150,000 clones in the sample, about nine tenths were seen once. The sequenced sample was peripheral blood, obtained 28 days after the second AZD1222 dose. The sequence was collected from an adult who received the AZD1222 COVID-19 vaccine.

CDR3 coding DNA: TGTGCCAGCAGCCAAGTACCTAGCGGGAGGGATACGCAGTATTTT. This translates into CASSQVPSGRDTQYF. The V call is TRBV3-1 (or the pseudogene TRBV3-2), the J call TRBJ2-3; 11 nucleotides align to TRBD2. CDR1 is LGHDT and CDR2 is YNNKEL in the germline V gene (reference sequence). Trimming at V came to 1 base and at J to 6 bases, leaving 3 bases not matched to a gene. This CDR3 contains 15 residues.